Listed here are 16 T cell receptor beta chains from one sample, sequenced in a study of preoperative IRX-2 immunotherapy in early breast cancer. Documented treatment: preoperative locoregional IRX-2 cytokine immunotherapy. Assay: immunoSEQ multiplex PCR; the TCRdb copy retains only in-frame clones and omits some. Of around 95,000 clones detected, 86% appear once; the ten largest clones hold around 2.1%. The material sequenced was tumor tissue, taken after IRX-2 immunotherapy. The receptors come from a human donor with breast cancer.

This chain uses TRBV19 with TRBJ2-2, with D perhaps TRBD2 (6 bases). In germline, CDR1 is LNHDA, CDR2 SQIVND (reference sequence). V lost 5 bases and J lost 6, with 7 bases in between. This CDR3 is built from 12 residues. CDR3 region: CASSWGAGELFF. The CDR3 nucleotides read TGTGCCAGTAGTTGGGGGGCCGGGGAGCTGTTTTTT.

The chain carries TRBV28 and TRBJ1-2; 10 bases map to TRBD1. Germline loops: CDR1 MDHEN, CDR2 SYDVKM. The CDR3 runs to 15 residues. The V and J ends lost 5 bases and 7 bases, in that order; junction bases with no gene match: 10. CDR3 in amino acids: CASSGPGQGMRGYTF. In nucleotides, the CDR3 is TGTGCCAGCAGTGGACCGGGACAGGGGATGCGTGGCTACACCTTC.

The chain has TRBV28 and TRBJ1-4; D might be TRBD1 (5 bases). Germline V lookup: CDR1 MDHEN, CDR2 SYDVKM. V lost 7 bases and J 10 bases, leaving 16 bases between the germline ends. This CDR3 has 13 residues. CDR3 DNA: TGTGCCAGCACCAGTGGGAGGGGTGGAAAACTGTTTTTT. As protein: CASTSGRGGKLFF. Complete variable domain (other parts from reference TRBV28 and TRBJ1-4): DVKVTQSSRYLVKRTGEKVFLECVQDMDHENMFWYRQDPGLGLRLIYFSYDVKMKEKGDIPEGYSVSREKKERFSLILESASTNQTSMYLCASTSGRGGKLFFGSGTQLSVL.

This clone was observed a few times. This chain joins TRBV7-7 and TRBJ2-2; a weak D match, TRBD1 (6 bases). Trimming removed 7 bases from V and 3 bases from J, with 12 bases in between. CDR1 and CDR2 from the germline V gene are SSHAT and FNYEAQ (reference sequence). The CDR3 length is 14 residues. The CDR3 DNA reads TGTGCCAGCAACCGGGGACAACACACCGGGGAGCTGTTTTTT. Residues: CASNRGQHTGELFF.

This chain connects TRBV14 to TRBJ2-7; no clear D. Trimming shortened V by 4 bases and J by 4 bases, and 11 bases separated the two germline ends. The CDR3 has 13 residues. Germline V CDR1 and CDR2: SGHDN, FVKESK. The CDR3 DNA reads as TGTGCCAGCAGCCCCCAACTGGGTTACGAGCAGTACTTC. This gives the protein CASSPQLGYEQYF.

On this clone: The CDR3 end falls 3 residues outside the read, so it is completed with the germline J gene. The chain combines TRBV28 with TRBJ1-2; 8 bases align to TRBD1. Losses at the gene ends were 4 bases for V and 2 bases for J; bases not matched to a gene: 9. The germline gives CDR1 MDHEN, CDR2 SYDVKM. CDR3 length: 16 residues. Incomplete CDR3 DNA: TGTGCCAGCAGTTGGGGAGCGGGACAGGCGAACTATGGC. Translating it yields CASSWGAGQANYG. The whole CDR3 protein reads CASSWGAGQANYGYTF.

In regard to this clone: A read error may account for a junction end that differs from germline. The chain employs TRBV6-8 and TRBJ2-4; weak D call: TRBD1 (5 bases). The CDR3 is made up of 15 amino acids. CDR1 and CDR2 from the germline V gene are MNHGY and SAAAGT. DNA of the CDR3: TGTGCCATCAGTCAATCGACAGCTGTCAAAAACATTCAGTACTTC. It codes for CAISQSTAVKNIQYF.

The V call is TRBV19, the J call TRBJ2-2; 8 nucleotides line up with TRBD1. V lost 2 bases and J lost 10; bases outside the gene matches: 3. CDR1 and CDR2 (germline): LNHDA, SQIVND (reference sequence). CDR3 size: 13 residues. The DNA for the CDR3 is TGTGCCAGTAGTATACAGGGGGCGGCGGAGCTGTTTTTT. Translating gives CASSIQGAAELFF.

The chain links TRBV29-1 to TRBJ2-2, with D tentatively TRBD1 (5 bases). Germline assignment: CDR1 SQVTM and CDR2 ANQGSEA. The CDR3 sequence is 16 residues long. V dropped 4 bases and J dropped 8 bases, with 23 bases sitting between them. CDR3 residues: CSVAFSRAVIQGELFF. CDR3 DNA sequence: TGCAGCGTTGCTTTTTCCAGGGCGGTGATACAGGGGGAGCTGTTTTTT.

The V and J genes are TRBV30 and TRBJ2-7; D is undetermined. Germline V CDR1 and CDR2: GTSNPN, SVGIG (reference sequence). CDR3 size: 16 residues. V lost 2 bases and J 0 bases, leaving 17 bases between the germline ends. CDR3 region: CAWSLRTASPSYEQYF. The CDR3 DNA reads as TGTGCCTGGAGTTTAAGGACGGCGTCGCCCTCCTACGAGCAGTACTTC.

The chain is built from TRBV6-7 and TRBJ1-3, with D hard to call. TRBV6-7 is classed as an ORF, of uncertain function. CDR3 size: 14 residues. Trimming removed 2 bases from V and 1 base from J, with 6 bases in between. The CDR3 bases are TGTGCCAGCAGTTACCAAAAATCTGGAAACACCATATATTTT. The encoded protein is CASSYQKSGNTIYF.

V is TRBV12-5 and J is TRBJ2-1; D is unclear. From germline, CDR1 is LGHNT and CDR2 FRNRAP. Trimming cost V 4 bases and J 3 bases, with 10 bases left between them. The CDR3 loop spans 14 amino acids. The CDR3 here is CASGSDAVYNEQFF. In DNA form, the CDR3 reads TGTGCTAGTGGTTCGGACGCCGTCTACAATGAGCAGTTCTTC.

This chain links TRBV10-1 with TRBJ1-4; D remains ambiguous. This CDR3 comprises 15 residues. Germline lookup yields CDR1 WNHNN and CDR2 SYGVQD (reference sequence). V was trimmed by 0 bases and J by 0 bases, leaving 5 bases between them. This chain's CDR3 is CASSESGATNEKLFF. The CDR3 nucleotides read TGCGCCAGCAGTGAGTCCGGTGCAACTAATGAAAAACTGTTTTTT.

The genes are TRBV19 and TRBJ2-7; D is unresolved. The CDR3 consists of 15 residues. V dropped 6 bases and J dropped 0 bases, with 15 bases sitting between them. The germline CDR1 and CDR2 sequences are LNHDA and SQIVND (reference sequence). As DNA, the CDR3 is TGTGCCAGTAGACCCTCGGCAGGCGTCTCCTACGAGCAGTACTTC. Its protein product is CASRPSAGVSYEQYF. Together with reference TRBV19 and TRBJ2-7, the CDR3 gives the full variable domain: DGGITQSPKYLFRKEGQNVTLSCEQNLNHDAMYWYRQDPGQGLRLIYYSQIVNDFQKGDIAEGYSVSREKKESFPLTVTSAQKNPTAFYLCASRPSAGVSYEQYFGPGTRLTVT.

The chain combines TRBV6-8 with TRBJ1-2; D gene ambiguous. There are 14 residues in the CDR3. The germline V and J ends were trimmed by 4 bases and 8 bases, with 17 bases remaining between them. The V gene's germline CDR1 is MNHGY and CDR2 SAAAGT. CDR3 residues: CASSFGPREGGYTF. The CDR3 nucleotides are TGTGCCAGCAGTTTTGGACCACGCGAAGGGGGCTACACCTTC.

The gene calls are TRBV30 and TRBJ2-3; D is unclear. V dropped 5 bases and J dropped 2 bases, with 11 bases sitting between them. This CDR3 comprises 13 residues. Germline loops: CDR1 GTSNPN, CDR2 SVGIG (reference sequence). CDR3 coding DNA: TGTGCCTGGGAAGCCGGTTACACAGATACGCAGTATTTT. Protein: CAWEAGYTDTQYF. Drawing the rest from reference TRBV30 and TRBJ2-3, the complete variable domain is SQTIHQWPATLVQPVGSPLSLECTVEGTSNPNLYWYRQAAGRGLQLLFYSVGIGQISSEVPQNLSASRPQDRQFILSSKKLLLSDSGFYLCAWEAGYTDTQYFGPGTRLTVL.